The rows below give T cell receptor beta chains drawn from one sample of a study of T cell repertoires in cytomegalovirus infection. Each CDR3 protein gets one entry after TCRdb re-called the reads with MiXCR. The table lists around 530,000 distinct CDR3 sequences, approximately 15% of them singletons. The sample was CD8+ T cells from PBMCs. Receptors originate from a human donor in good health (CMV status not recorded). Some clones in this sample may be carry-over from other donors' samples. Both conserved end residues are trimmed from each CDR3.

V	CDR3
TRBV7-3	ASSFLVGEEMNTEAF
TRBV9	ASSDTGAVPYYGYI
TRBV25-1	ASSEYGSGHTEAF
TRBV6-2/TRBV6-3	ASSYHPGTGGSGANVLT
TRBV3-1	ASSQDRGLAASNEQF
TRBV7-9	ASSFWRDSYEQY
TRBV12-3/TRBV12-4	ASSLYLRSENQPQH
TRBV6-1	ASSRLGLAMGETQY
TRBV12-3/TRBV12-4	ASNRQGTNQPQH
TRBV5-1	ASSPSGGPLAKNIQY
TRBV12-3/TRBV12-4	ASSPDRLSGNTIY
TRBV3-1	ASSHVGSGTHEKLF
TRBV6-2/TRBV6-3	ASSAGASTDTQY
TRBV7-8	ASSLALGNEQF
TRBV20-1	SSPRGSSYNEQF